This T cell receptor (beta chain) was observed in a study of metastatic and nonmetastatic thyroid tumors. Study summary: Malignant and benign thyroid patients had repertoires compared in peripheral blood and tumor or nodule tissue. Findings of the study overall: Reported TCR beta diversity, measured in blood and tumor, was significantly higher for malignant thyroid tumors than for benign nodules.

From germline, CDR1 is DFQATT and CDR2 SNEGSKA (reference sequence). The CDR3 is made up of 17 amino acids. V dropped 1 base and J dropped 6 bases, with 19 bases sitting between them. Comment on this clone: Its antigen is unknown.

No treatment of any kind had been given to any patient before thyroid surgery. Authors' analysis steps: Between-group CDR3 differences, defined by clinicopathological status, yielded a distant-metastasis classifier for papillary thyroid cancer. With MiXCR, TCRdb called clones anew from the PCR reads. The V and J calls here are based on TCRdb, not the publication. Found here are about 15,000 clones, 30% to 40% of them singletons; the top ten hold around 7%. The V and J genes are TRBV20-1 and TRBJ2-6; no clear D. Sequences were obtained from tumor tissue. This receptor was identified in a female donor with papillary thyroid cancer or a benign thyroid nodule (not recorded which). Some clones in this sample may be carry-over from other donors' samples. CDR3 loop: CSARVRRSPRAANVLTF. The CDR3 DNA is TGCAGTGCTAGAGTACGAAGGAGCCCCCGGGCGGCCAACGTCCTGACTTTC.